This note documents a single T cell receptor beta chain sequence. The antigen remains unidentified. This sample was included in a study of PD-L1 blockade in urothelial cancer. Study-level findings and limits: Patients with durable benefit had greater blood expansion of tumor-associated TCR clones 3 weeks into treatment.

TCRdb's table, derived via immunoSEQ multiplex PCR, lists solely in-frame clones and lacks some. Of tens of thousands of clones listed, around 89% are singletons. The germline V gene has CDR1 SGHRS and CDR2 YFSETQ. The CDR3 covers 18 residues. V trimming: 3 bases; J trimming: 5 bases; junction bases outside the gene matches: 14. Time point described: pretreatment peripheral blood. Each individual provided 1 to 8 samples (taken pretreatment and on-treatment). The chain joins TRBV5-1 to TRBJ1-3; 10 bases match TRBD1. The TCR comes from a man aged 60-69 years with urothelial cancer. Sequences were derived from PBMCs, sampled around atezolizumab (anti-PD-L1) treatment. This chain's CDR3 is CASSSLYTDRGRRNTIYF. In DNA form, the CDR3 reads TGCGCCAGCAGCTCCCTCTACACTGACAGGGGGCGGCGAAACACCATATATTTT.